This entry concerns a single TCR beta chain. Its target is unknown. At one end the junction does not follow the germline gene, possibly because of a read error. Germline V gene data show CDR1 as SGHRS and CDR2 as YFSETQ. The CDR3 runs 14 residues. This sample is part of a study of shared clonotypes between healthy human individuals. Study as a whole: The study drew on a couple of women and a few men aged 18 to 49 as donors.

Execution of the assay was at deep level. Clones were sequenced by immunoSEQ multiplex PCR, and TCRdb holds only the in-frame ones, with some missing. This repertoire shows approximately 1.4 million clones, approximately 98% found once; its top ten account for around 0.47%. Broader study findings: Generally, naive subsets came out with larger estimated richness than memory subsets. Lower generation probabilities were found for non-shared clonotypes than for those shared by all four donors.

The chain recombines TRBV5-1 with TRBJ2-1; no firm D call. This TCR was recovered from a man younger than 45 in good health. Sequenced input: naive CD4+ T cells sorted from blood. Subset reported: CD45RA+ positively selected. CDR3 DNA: TGCGCCAGCAGCTTGGGATCCTCCTTCAATGAGCAGTTCTTC. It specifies CASSLGSSFNEQFF. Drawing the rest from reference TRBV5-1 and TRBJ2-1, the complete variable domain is KAGVTQTPRYLIKTRGQQVTLSCSPISGHRSVSWYQQTPGQGLQFLFEYFSETQRNKGNFPGRFSGRQFSNSRSEMNVSTLELGDSALYLCASSLGSSFNEQFFGPGTRLTVL.